One sample yielded the 32 T cell receptor beta chains listed below, sequenced in a study of blood T cells in healthy people across ages. A sample-barcoded 5' primer and a J-beta primer mix were used in a second PCR of about 7 to 12 cycles. Each CDR3 protein is one row after TCRdb ran MiXCR on the 5' RACE reads. The sample yields just over 800,000 distinct CDR3 sequences, 55% to 65% seen once. Input material: blood. The origin of the receptors is a man aged 30 to 39 in good health.

The chain combines TRBV12-3 or TRBV12-4 with TRBJ2-2; TRBD1 matches at 8 bases. With V trimmed by 4 bases and J by 1 base, 2 bases remained unmatched. The CDR3 loop spans 15 amino acids. CDR3 protein: CASSWDRRNTGELFF. The DNA for the CDR3 is TGTGCCAGCAGTTGGGACAGGAGGAACACCGGGGAGCTGTTTTTT.

The chain employs TRBV6-5 and TRBJ2-7, with 10 nucleotides matching TRBD1. Losses at the gene ends were 4 bases for V and 3 bases for J; bases not matched to a gene: 6. The CDR3 contains 15 residues. Germline CDR1 reads MNHEY; CDR2 reads SVGAGI. CDR3 coding DNA: TGTGCCAGCAGTTCACTCGGACAGGGGGGCTACGAGCAGTACTTC. Translated, it gives CASSSLGQGGYEQYF.

The chain employs TRBV12-3 or TRBV12-4 and TRBJ1-5, with TRBD1 matching over 8 bases. V lost 7 bases to trimming and J lost 4 bases; unmatched junction nucleotides: 12. CDR3 size: 16 residues. CDR3 nucleotides: TGTGCCAGCAAGACGGGAACCAGGACAGGGAATCAGCCCCAGCATTTT. Protein product: CASKTGTRTGNQPQHF.

The chain has TRBV7-2 and TRBJ2-4; 7 nucleotides match TRBD1. The CDR3 runs 15 residues. Germline lookup yields CDR1 SGHTA and CDR2 FQGNSA. After removal of 5 bases from V and 3 bases from J, the junction contained 7 bases not matched to a gene. CDR3 protein: CASSPATGYKNIQYF. The CDR3, as DNA: TGTGCCAGCAGCCCGGCGACAGGGTACAAAAACATTCAGTACTTC.

The chain couples TRBV9 to TRBJ1-1; D unclear. CDR1 SGDLS and CDR2 YYNGEE come from the germline V gene. The CDR3 spans 12 residues. V shed 0 bases and J shed 10 bases, with 10 bases lying between them. The CDR3 here is CASSVDGRGAFF. CDR3 DNA: TGTGCCAGCAGCGTAGATGGCCGAGGAGCTTTCTTT.

The chain carries TRBV7-2 and TRBJ2-2; 10 bases map to TRBD1. CDR3 length: 15 residues. Unmatched junction bases numbered 2, after V lost 2 bases and J lost 5 bases. Germline V gene data show CDR1 as SGHTA and CDR2 as FQGNSA. CDR3 in DNA: TGTGCCAGCAGCTTATGGACAGGGGGTACCGGGGAGCTGTTTTTT. Translated, it gives CASSLWTGGTGELFF.

This clonotype was counted only a few times. The chain joins TRBV28 to TRBJ2-5; D assignment may be TRBD1 or TRBD2 (5 bases each). Near its end, the DNA agrees better with TRBJ2-7, so the J call may be wrong. The germline gives CDR1 MDHEN, CDR2 SYDVKM. The CDR3 sequence is 16 residues long. CDR3 in DNA: TGTGCCAGCGGGGGTCTGACCGCCAAAAACCGCCACGAGCAGTACTTC. Translated, it gives CASGGLTAKNRHEQYF.

The J gene is TRBJ1-2, the V gene TRBV2; D call uncertain. Per the germline V gene, CDR1 is SNHLY and CDR2 is FYNNEI. The CDR3 loop spans 14 amino acids. V lost 6 bases and J 5 bases, leaving 16 bases between the germline ends. The CDR3 loop reads CASRRESEEYGYTF. The CDR3 coding sequence is TGTGCCAGCAGAAGGGAATCCGAAGAGTATGGCTACACCTTC.

The sample holds a few counts of this clonotype. The J gene is TRBJ2-3, the V gene TRBV7-9; 11 bases agree with TRBD1. This CDR3 spans 17 amino acids. Germline CDR1 reads SEHNR; CDR2 reads FQNEAQ (reference sequence). V gave up 4 bases and J gave up 5 bases; unmatched junction bases: 11. CDR3 residues: CASSSRGTGGIEDTQYF. CDR3 coding DNA: TGTGCCAGCAGCTCAAGAGGGACAGGGGGAATAGAAGATACGCAGTATTTT.

This clonotype came up a few times. The chain couples TRBV12-3 or TRBV12-4 to TRBJ2-7; 9 bases are shared with TRBD2. The CDR3 loop spans 14 amino acids. After removal of 3 bases from V and 2 bases from J, the junction contained 2 bases not matched to a gene. The CDR3 nucleotides read TGTGCCAGCAGTTTCTCTAGCGGGGCCTACGAGCAGTACTTC. Protein sequence: CASSFSSGAYEQYF.

The V and J genes are TRBV7-2 and TRBJ1-3; D is unclear. Trimming pared 3 bases from V and 8 bases from J, leaving 11 bases between. The length of the CDR3 is 13 residues. From germline, CDR1 is SGHTA and CDR2 FQGNSA. CDR3 protein: CASSFGRRDTIYF. CDR3 sequence (DNA): TGTGCCAGCAGCTTTGGGAGGAGGGACACCATATATTTT.

The rearrangement links TRBV6-5 to TRBJ2-7; TRBD2 might be the D (6 bases). Germline loops: CDR1 MNHEY, CDR2 SVGAGI. V was trimmed by 0 bases and J by 1 base, leaving 16 bases between them. The CDR3 sequence is 17 residues long. The CDR3 is CASSYSIWDSRSYEQYF. CDR3 nucleotide sequence: TGTGCCAGCAGTTACTCGATTTGGGACTCCCGGTCCTACGAGCAGTACTTC.

In this sample, this clonotype turned up many times. V and J are TRBV6-2 or TRBV6-3 and TRBJ1-2; tentative D call: TRBD1 (5 bases). Deletions cut 8 bases from V and 6 bases from J, with 19 bases between. Looked up from germline, CDR1 is MNHEY and CDR2 is SVGEGT. CDR3 length: 14 amino acids. The CDR3 spells CASGWDPTTHGYTF. The CDR3 DNA reads as TGTGCCAGCGGATGGGACCCAACCACACATGGCTACACCTTC.

The genes are TRBV5-1 and TRBJ2-6; D call uncertain. This CDR3 region has 19 residues. Germline values: CDR1 SGHRS, CDR2 YFSETQ. V lost 3 bases to trimming and J lost 0 bases, with 19 bases between them. The CDR3 loop is CASSSPREEPFSGANVLTF. The CDR3 DNA follows: TGCGCCAGCAGCTCCCCGCGTGAAGAACCCTTCTCTGGGGCCAACGTCCTGACTTTC.

This clonotype has just a few counts. The CDR3 nucleotides read TGTGCCATCAGGGCTAGGACAGATTCGAACACTGAAGCTTTCTTT. Protein sequence: CAIRARTDSNTEAFF. J is TRBJ1-1 and V is TRBV10-3; D might be TRBD1 (6 bases). Trimming pared 6 bases from V and 1 base from J, leaving 15 bases between. CDR3 length: 15 amino acids. Germline V gene lookup returns CDR1 ENHRY and CDR2 SYGVKD.

As regards this clonotype: With a much larger clone just one base away, this may be a read error. The V call is TRBV20-1, the J call TRBJ2-7; 8 bases are shared with TRBD1. The CDR3 has 12 residues. V trimming: 4 bases; J trimming: 7 bases; junction bases outside the gene matches: 6. CDR1 is DFQATT, CDR2 SNEGSKA, per germline (reference sequence). CDR3 protein: CSAIDRGYEQYF. In nucleotides, the CDR3 is TGCAGTGCTATCGACAGGGGCTATGAGCAGTACTTC.

The V gene is TRBV12-3 or TRBV12-4, the J gene TRBJ2-5; 9 nucleotides agree with TRBD2. V lost 4 bases to trimming and J lost 1 base; unmatched junction nucleotides: 7. This CDR3 is 16 amino acids long. The CDR3 spells CASSSLAGYLQETQYF. The CDR3 DNA follows: TGTGCCAGCAGTTCGCTAGCGGGGTATCTCCAAGAGACCCAGTACTTC.

The rearrangement links TRBV6-6 to TRBJ1-2, with D unresolved. Looked up from germline, CDR1 is MNHNY and CDR2 is SVGAGI (reference sequence). V dropped 7 bases and J dropped 6 bases, with 15 bases sitting between them. The CDR3 loop spans 13 amino acids. CDR3 loop: CASTKLGEDGYTF. CDR3 sequence (DNA): TGTGCCAGCACAAAGTTGGGAGAGGATGGCTACACCTTC.

The chain couples TRBV12-3 or TRBV12-4 to TRBJ2-7; D remains ambiguous. Trimming pared 6 bases from V and 3 bases from J, leaving 15 bases between. The CDR3 is made up of 14 amino acids. CDR3 in DNA: TGTGCCAGCAGAACCTCGAGGCTGAGCTACGAGCAGTACTTC. Protein: CASRTSRLSYEQYF.

V and J are TRBV6-5 and TRBJ2-7; 10 bases are a match to TRBD2. This CDR3 contains 14 residues. Germline CDR1 and CDR2: MNHEY and SVGAGI. The J segment lost 3 bases and the V segment lost 7 bases, leaving 6 bases of the junction unmatched. CDR3 nucleotide sequence: TGTGCCAGCAAGGAGCTAGCGGGGGACTACGAGCAGTACTTC. Its translation is CASKELAGDYEQYF.

The V gene is TRBV11-1, the J gene TRBJ1-5; no reliable D call. Germline values: CDR1 SGHAT, CDR2 FQDESV (reference sequence). CDR3 length: 13 residues. The V and J ends lost 4 bases and 5 bases respectively, with 9 bases between them. The CDR3 sequence is CASSSARDQPQHF. The CDR3, as DNA: TGTGCCAGCAGCTCCGCTCGGGATCAGCCCCAGCATTTT.

The table lists this clonotype with a count of one. The rearrangement links TRBV5-1 to TRBJ2-5; D gene ambiguous. The V end was cut by 0 bases, the J end by 0 bases, with 9 bases between. This CDR3 spans 15 amino acids. In germline, CDR1 is SGHRS, CDR2 YFSETQ. The CDR3 DNA reads TGCGCCAGCAGCTTGGTGGCCGAACACCAAGAGACCCAGTACTTC. Translated: CASSLVAEHQETQYF. The whole variable domain, filled in from reference TRBV5-1 and TRBJ2-5, reads KAGVTQTPRYLIKTRGQQVTLSCSPISGHRSVSWYQQTPGQGLQFLFEYFSETQRNKGNFPGRFSGRQFSNSRSEMNVSTLELGDSALYLCASSLVAEHQETQYFGPGTRLLVL.

The genes are TRBV20-1 and TRBJ2-1, with no clear D. The ends were cut back, 0 bases at V and 6 bases at J, with 18 bases in the middle. This CDR3 has 16 residues. The germline V gene encodes CDR1 DFQATT and CDR2 SNEGSKA (reference sequence). The CDR3 DNA reads TGCAGTGCTAGAGACAGGAGTACCCCAACGTTCAATGAGCAGTTCTTC. This sequence encodes CSARDRSTPTFNEQFF.

The V call is TRBV4-1, the J call TRBJ2-1; D gene ambiguous. Between the trimmed V and J ends, which lost 1 base and 4 bases, there was a span of 8 bases. Germline values: CDR1 MGHRA, CDR2 YSYEKL. This CDR3 is built from 14 residues. For the CDR3, the DNA is TGCGCCAGCAGCCAAGGACCGACGTACAATGAGCAGTTCTTC. Translation gives CASSQGPTYNEQFF.

CDR3 DNA sequence: TGTGCCAGCAGTACCGGGCCATGGGACGATGGCTACACCTTC. It is translated as CASSTGPWDDGYTF. The rearrangement links TRBV6-5 to TRBJ1-2, with D possibly being TRBD1 (5 bases). Germline V gives CDR1 MNHEY, CDR2 SVGAGI. The CDR3 totals 14 residues. V was cut by 5 bases and J by 6 bases, with 16 bases left in between.

Only a few counts were recorded for this clonotype. This sequence joins TRBV6-1 and TRBJ2-4; D could derive from TRBD1 or TRBD2 (5 bases each). The DNA end is more similar to TRBJ2-7, so the J call may be wrong. The CDR3 has 15 residues. Germline CDR1 is MNHNS and CDR2 is SASEGT. The CDR3 reads CASSDGTGTSYEQYF. The CDR3 DNA sequence: TGTGCCAGCAGTGATGGGACGGGAACGTCCTACGAGCAGTACTTC.

This clonotype was counted once. The chain combines TRBV20-1 with TRBJ1-2; the match to TRBD1 covers 7 bases. The CDR3 consists of 14 residues. The ends lost 6 bases at V and 0 bases at J; junction bases unmatched: 7. The germline V gene encodes CDR1 DFQATT and CDR2 SNEGSKA (reference sequence). Written as DNA, the CDR3 is TGCAGTGCCGGGACAGATCTTCCTAACTATGGCTACACCTTC. Residues: CSAGTDLPNYGYTF.

This clonotype was detected only once. The chain is built from TRBV7-9 and TRBJ2-6; 8 positions match TRBD2. This CDR3 has 16 residues. Germline lookup yields CDR1 SEHNR and CDR2 FQNEAQ (reference sequence). Trimming removed 4 bases from V and 2 bases from J; junction bases left unmatched: 4. CDR3 sequence: CASSYGLAPGANVLTF. The CDR3 DNA reads TGTGCCAGCAGCTACGGACTAGCCCCTGGGGCCAACGTCCTGACTTTC.

CDR3 protein: CASSQDETGRRNSPLHF. The CDR3, as DNA: TGTGCCAGCAGCCAAGATGAGACAGGGAGGAGGAATTCACCCCTCCACTTT. The chain employs TRBV4-2 and TRBJ1-6, with TRBD1 matching 7 bases. The CDR3 length is 17 residues. CDR1 and CDR2 (germline): LGHNA, YNFKEQ. V lost 0 bases to trimming and J lost 7 bases; unmatched junction nucleotides: 9.

This clonotype has only one observation. An end of the junction differs from the germline gene, which may be a read error. The rearrangement uses TRBV6-6 and TRBJ2-1; D is undetermined. The V gene's germline CDR1 is MNHNY and CDR2 SVGAGI (reference sequence). The length of the CDR3 is 16 residues. The CDR3 loop reads CASSYSSQYSSNEQFF. The CDR3 coding sequence is TGTGCCAGCAGTTACTCGTCACAGTACTCCTCCAATGAGCAGTTCTTC.

There are a few counts of this clonotype. The rearrangement uses TRBV5-1 and TRBJ2-1, with D possibly matching TRBD2 (6 bases). V lost 4 bases, J lost 7 bases, and 15 bases lay in between. Germline loops: CDR1 SGHRS, CDR2 YFSETQ. The CDR3 contains 14 residues. The DNA for the CDR3 is TGCGCCAGCAGCCCCCGGGCGGGGCGGAATGAGCAGTTCTTC. This translates into CASSPRAGRNEQFF.

In this sample, this clonotype turned up a few times. The chain combines TRBV28 with TRBJ2-1; D perhaps matches TRBD2 (5 bases). The CDR3 runs 15 residues. The V gene lost 8 bases and the J gene lost 2 bases, with 16 bases spanning the gap. Germline CDR1 is MDHEN and CDR2 is SYDVKM. The CDR3 DNA is TGTGCCAGCCGCCCCGGGGTGCTAGCCTACAATGAGCAGTTCTTC. It translates to CASRPGVLAYNEQFF.